The 3 T cell receptor beta chains presented below share a single source sample, sequenced in a study of STAT5B mutations in CD4+ large granular lymphocyte leukemia. Here immunoSEQ multiplex PCR was the method, and the copy in TCRdb shows in-frame clones only, minus some. Of around 20,000 clones in the sample, about four fifths were seen once. The sequenced material came from CD4+ T cells from blood buffy coats. The receptor source for this set is a human donor in good health.

This chain uses TRBV18 with TRBJ2-7; 11 positions match TRBD1. Germline lookup yields CDR1 KGHSH and CDR2 LQKENI. V shed 3 bases, J shed 2 bases, and the junction held 3 bases outside the gene matches. This CDR3 spans 15 amino acids. The CDR3 is CASSPGTGGTYEQYF. The CDR3 DNA reads as TGTGCCAGCTCACCGGGGACAGGGGGGACCTACGAGCAGTACTTC.

The sample holds a few counts of this clone. The chain links TRBV21-1 to TRBJ1-5; the D call in the table, TRBD1, was not verified against the DNA. TRBV21-1 is flagged as a pseudogene. The length of the CDR3 is 17 residues. The CDR3 nucleotides read TGTGCCAGCAGCAAAGTTCCGCAGGGGGAGAGCAATCAGCCCCAGCATTTT. Protein product: CASSKVPQGESNQPQHF.

The chain is built from TRBV7-9 and TRBJ2-5, with 9 bases aligning to TRBD1. Unmatched junction bases numbered 6, after V lost 0 bases and J lost 4 bases. The CDR3 contains 16 residues. Germline loops: CDR1 SEHNR, CDR2 FQNEAQ (reference sequence). CDR3 residues: CASSLAGTGWIETQYF. The DNA for the CDR3 is TGTGCCAGCAGCTTAGCGGGGACAGGGTGGATAGAGACCCAGTACTTC.